This T cell receptor (beta chain) comes out of a study of read filtering for tumor transcriptome and immune sequencing. Study-wide background: Among patients, approximately 17 were male and about 15 female, aged 47 to 80 (mean around 68). RNA-seq yielded only roughly 75 to 1,400 TCR reads, IR-seq about 4.05 to 11 million. Findings and limits, study-wide: Single-read clonotypes: roughly 81% of IR-seq clonotypes (around 4% of reads), about 70% of RNA-seq clonotypes (44.6% of reads).

The V gene end was trimmed by 0 bases and the J gene end by 6 bases; junction bases not matched to a gene: 11. Germline V lookup: CDR1 SGDLS, CDR2 YYNGEE. CDR3 length equals 17 residues. From approximately 430 ng of RNA, a library with molecular barcoded alpha/delta and beta/gamma adaptors was made. TCRdb independently ran MiXCR on the reads; one entry per CDR3 protein. The data contain some 120,000 distinct CDR3 sequences, over 10% of them seen just once; the ten biggest clones take up approximately 10%. In this sample, this clonotype turned up many times. Its target is not known. This clonotype was sampled from a donor at least 40 years old with multiple myeloma. The source material was a population of CD138-negative cells sorted from bone marrow. The genes are TRBV9 and TRBJ2-1; 8 nucleotides match TRBD2. The CDR3: CASSVAPPGRGVNEQFF. The CDR3 coding sequence is TGTGCCAGCAGCGTAGCCCCACCGGGGCGGGGGGTCAATGAGCAGTTCTTC.